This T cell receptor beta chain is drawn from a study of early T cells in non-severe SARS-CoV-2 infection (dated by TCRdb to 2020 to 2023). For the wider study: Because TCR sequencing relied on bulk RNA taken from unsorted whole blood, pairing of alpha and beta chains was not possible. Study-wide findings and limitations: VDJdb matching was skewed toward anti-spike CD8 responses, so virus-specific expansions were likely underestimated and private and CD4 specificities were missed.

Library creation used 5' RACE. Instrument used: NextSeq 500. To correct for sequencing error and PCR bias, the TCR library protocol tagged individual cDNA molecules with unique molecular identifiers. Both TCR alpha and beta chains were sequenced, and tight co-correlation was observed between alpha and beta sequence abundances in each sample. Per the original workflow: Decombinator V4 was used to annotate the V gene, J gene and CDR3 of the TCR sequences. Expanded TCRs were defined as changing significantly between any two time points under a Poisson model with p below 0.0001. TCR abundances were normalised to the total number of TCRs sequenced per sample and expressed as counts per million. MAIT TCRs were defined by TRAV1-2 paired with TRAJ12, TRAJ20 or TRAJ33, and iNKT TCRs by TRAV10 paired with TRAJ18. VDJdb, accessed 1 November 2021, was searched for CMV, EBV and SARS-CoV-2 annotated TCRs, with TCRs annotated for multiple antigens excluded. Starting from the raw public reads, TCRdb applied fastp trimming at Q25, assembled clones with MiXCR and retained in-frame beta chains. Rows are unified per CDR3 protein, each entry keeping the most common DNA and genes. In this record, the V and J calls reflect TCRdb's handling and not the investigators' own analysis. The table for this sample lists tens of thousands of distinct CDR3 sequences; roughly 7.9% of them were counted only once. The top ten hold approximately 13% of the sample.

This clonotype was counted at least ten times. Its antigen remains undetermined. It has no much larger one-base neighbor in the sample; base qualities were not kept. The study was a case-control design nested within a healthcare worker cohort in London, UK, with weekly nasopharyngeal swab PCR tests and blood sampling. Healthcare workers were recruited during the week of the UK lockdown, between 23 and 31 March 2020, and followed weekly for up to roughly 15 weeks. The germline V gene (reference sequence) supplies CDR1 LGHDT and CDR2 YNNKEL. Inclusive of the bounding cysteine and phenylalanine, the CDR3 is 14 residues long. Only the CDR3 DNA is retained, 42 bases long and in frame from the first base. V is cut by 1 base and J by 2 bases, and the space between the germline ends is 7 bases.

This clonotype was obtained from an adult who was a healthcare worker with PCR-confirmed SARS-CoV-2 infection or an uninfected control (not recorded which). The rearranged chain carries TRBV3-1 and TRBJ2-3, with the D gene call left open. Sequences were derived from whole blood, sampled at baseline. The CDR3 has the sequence CASSQGTPTDTQYF. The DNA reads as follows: TGTGCCAGCAGCCAAGGGACCCCCACAGATACGCAGTATTTT.